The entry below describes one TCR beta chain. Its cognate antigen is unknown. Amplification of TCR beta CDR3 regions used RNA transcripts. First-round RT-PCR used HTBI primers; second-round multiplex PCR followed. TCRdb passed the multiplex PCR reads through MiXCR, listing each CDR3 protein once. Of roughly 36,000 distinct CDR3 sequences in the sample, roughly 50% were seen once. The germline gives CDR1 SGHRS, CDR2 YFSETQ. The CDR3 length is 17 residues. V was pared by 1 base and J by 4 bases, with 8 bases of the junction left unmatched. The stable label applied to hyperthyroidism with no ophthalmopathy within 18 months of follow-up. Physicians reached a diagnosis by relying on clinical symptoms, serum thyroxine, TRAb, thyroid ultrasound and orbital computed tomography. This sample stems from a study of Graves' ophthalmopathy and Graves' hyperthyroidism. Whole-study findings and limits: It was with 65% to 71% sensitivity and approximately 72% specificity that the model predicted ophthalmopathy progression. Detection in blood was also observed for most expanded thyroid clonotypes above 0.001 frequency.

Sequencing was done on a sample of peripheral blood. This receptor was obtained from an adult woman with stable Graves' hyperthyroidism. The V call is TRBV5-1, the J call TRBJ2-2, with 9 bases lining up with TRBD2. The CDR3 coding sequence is TGCGCCAGCAGCTTGAGGGCTAGCGGGGCGGGCACCGGGGAGCTGTTTTTT. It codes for CASSLRASGAGTGELFF.